This T cell receptor beta chain is from a study of regulatory T cells in long-lasting Graves disease. The study, taken as a whole, reports: Newly diagnosed Graves' patients exceeded persistent ones in TCR diversity.

Time point here: newly diagnosed GD, antithyroid drugs for less than 3 months. The TCR library used RNA extracted from PBMCs. This clonotype was seen ten or more times. The antigen remains undetermined. Germline values: CDR1 GTSNPN, CDR2 SVGIG (reference sequence). Unmatched junction bases numbered 5, after V lost 5 bases and J lost 4 bases. The CDR3 totals 13 residues. CDR3-region Arm-PCR and iRepertoire HTBI primers produced the TCR beta libraries. TCRdb redid the calling of the multiplex PCR reads with MiXCR, one entry per CDR3 protein. The table has 420,000 or so distinct CDR3 sequences, about 16% seen once. The same data also contributed to another study, on T cells in Graves' hyperthyroidism and ophthalmopathy. That report notes: With the HTBI primer set, the TCR CDR3 went through a first round of RT-PCR. The model anticipated ophthalmopathy a median about 7.1 months pre-onset.

The chain is built from TRBV30 and TRBJ1-5; 7 nucleotides match TRBD1. The material was peripheral blood mononuclear cells (PBMCs), obtained at new diagnosis, from a patient treated with antithyroid drugs. This TCR came from a woman aged 18-29 years with Graves disease. CDR3 sequence: CAWRAGGNQPQHF. The DNA for the CDR3 is TGTGCCTGGCGGGCAGGGGGAAATCAGCCCCAGCATTTT. The full variable domain, rest sourced from reference TRBV30 and TRBJ1-5, is SQTIHQWPATLVQPVGSPLSLECTVEGTSNPNLYWYRQAAGRGLQLLFYSVGIGQISSEVPQNLSASRPQDRQFILSSKKLLLSDSGFYLCAWRAGGNQPQHFGDGTRLSIL.